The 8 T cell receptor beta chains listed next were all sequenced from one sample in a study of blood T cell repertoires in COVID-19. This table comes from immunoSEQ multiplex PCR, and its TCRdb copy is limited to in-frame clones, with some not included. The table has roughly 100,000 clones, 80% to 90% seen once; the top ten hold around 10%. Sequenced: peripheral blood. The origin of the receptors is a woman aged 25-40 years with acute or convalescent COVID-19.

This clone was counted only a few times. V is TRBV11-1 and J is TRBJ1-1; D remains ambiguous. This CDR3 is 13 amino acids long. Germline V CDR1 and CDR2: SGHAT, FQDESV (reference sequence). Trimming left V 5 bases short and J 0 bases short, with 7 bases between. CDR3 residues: CASSGGLNTEAFF. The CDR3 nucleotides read TGTGCCAGCAGCGGAGGGTTGAACACTGAAGCTTTCTTT.

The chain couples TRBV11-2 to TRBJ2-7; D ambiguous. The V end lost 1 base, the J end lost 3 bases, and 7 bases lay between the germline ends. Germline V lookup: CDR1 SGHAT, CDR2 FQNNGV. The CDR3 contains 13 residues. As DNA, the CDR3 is TGTGCCAGCAGCTTAGGGGCAGGCTACGAGCAGTACTTC. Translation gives CASSLGAGYEQYF. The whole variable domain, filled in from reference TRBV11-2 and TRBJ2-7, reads EAGVAQSPRYKIIEKRQSVAFWCNPISGHATLYWYQQILGQGPKLLIQFQNNGVVDDSQLPKDRFSAERLKGVDSTLKIQPAKLEDSAVYLCASSLGAGYEQYFGPGTRLTVT.

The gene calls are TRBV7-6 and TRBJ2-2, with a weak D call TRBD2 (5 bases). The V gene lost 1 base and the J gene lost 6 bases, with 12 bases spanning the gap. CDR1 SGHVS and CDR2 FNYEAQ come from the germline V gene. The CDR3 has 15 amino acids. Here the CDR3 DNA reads TGTGCCAGCAGCTTAGGAGGGTTTCTAGCCGGGGAGCTGTTTTTT. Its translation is CASSLGGFLAGELFF.

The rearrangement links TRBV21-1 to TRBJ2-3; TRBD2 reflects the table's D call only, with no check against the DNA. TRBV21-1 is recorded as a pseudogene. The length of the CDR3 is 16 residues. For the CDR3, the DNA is TGTGCCAGCAGCAAAGTGGCTAGCACTAGCACAGATACGCAGTATTTT. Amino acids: CASSKVASTSTDTQYF.

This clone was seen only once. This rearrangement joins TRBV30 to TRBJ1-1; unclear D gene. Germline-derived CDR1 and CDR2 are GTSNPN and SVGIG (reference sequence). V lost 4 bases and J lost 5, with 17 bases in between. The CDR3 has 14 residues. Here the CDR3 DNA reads TGTGCCTGGACTATAATGGAGGGAGCGACTGAAGCTTTCTTT. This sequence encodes CAWTIMEGATEAFF.

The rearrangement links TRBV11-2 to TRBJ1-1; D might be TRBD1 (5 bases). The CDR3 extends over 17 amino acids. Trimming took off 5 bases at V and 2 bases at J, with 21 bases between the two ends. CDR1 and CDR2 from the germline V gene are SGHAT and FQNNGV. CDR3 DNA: TGTGCCAGCAGCCCCCTCGGGGACTCAACCCCAAACACTGAAGCTTTCTTT. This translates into CASSPLGDSTPNTEAFF.

CDR3 sequence (DNA): TGTGCCAGCAGTTTACTGGCGGGGATCACAGATACGCAGTATTTT. Translation: CASSLLAGITDTQYF. This sequence joins TRBV6-2 or TRBV6-3 and TRBJ2-3; possibly TRBD2 for D (6 bases). This CDR3 spans 15 amino acids. Per the germline V gene, CDR1 is MNHEY and CDR2 is SVGEGT. Deletions cut 4 bases from V and 2 bases from J, with 13 bases between.

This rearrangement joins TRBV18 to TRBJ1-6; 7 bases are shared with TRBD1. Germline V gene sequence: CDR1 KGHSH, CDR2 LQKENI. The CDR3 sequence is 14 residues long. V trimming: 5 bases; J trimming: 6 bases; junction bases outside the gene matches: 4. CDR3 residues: CASSKSGGNSPLHF. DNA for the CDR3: TGTGCCAGCTCAAAGTCAGGGGGTAATTCACCCCTCCACTTT.